This T cell receptor (beta chain) is from a study of PD-1 blockade in classical Hodgkin lymphoma (dated by TCRdb to between 2020 and 2021). Describing the broader study: The study used TCR beta sequencing and CyTOF to define a peripheral blood immune signature of response to PD-1 blockade in classical Hodgkin lymphoma.

The meaning of the sample's time point label: newly diagnosed, previously untreated cHL patient sample. A Miltenyi CD4+ T cell isolation kit was used for magnetic negative selection to purify CD4+ T cells from thawed PBMCs. As a comparison group for the relapsed/refractory trial patients, PBMCs from patients with newly diagnosed, previously untreated classical Hodgkin lymphoma were sequenced. Peripheral blood was collected in 8 mL Vacutainer Cell Preparation Tubes, from which PBMCs were isolated by centrifugation and then cryopreserved. Purified CD4+ and CD8+ fractions were prepared only for cases with an additional available PBMC sample. On LS columns in a quadroMACS separator, the magnetically labelled cells were depleted, and the flow-through was collected as the purified fraction. Genomic DNA was isolated using the Qiagen DNeasy kit from unsorted PBMCs as well as from negatively selected CD4+ and CD8+ fractions. Amplification of TCR beta CDR3 regions was done by immunoSEQ multiplex PCR with primers that anneal to V and J segments. A synthetic immune receptor repertoire was used to minimize amplification bias, and any residual bias was removed computationally once sequencing was done. Regarding the original processing steps: Custom Python scripts were used to quantify repertoire diversity as the Shannon entropy index. Unsorted, CD4+ and CD8+ repertoires were examined separately, except in combined analyses, for which CD4+ and CD8+ sequences were merged in silico. TCRdb stores this immuneACCESS table with in-frame sequences only. Part of the clones is absent; in the studies checked, under half of the shortfall reflects unresolved V genes, and no reason is known for the rest. The V and J calls and clone size are taken from that table; D and trimming were inferred from the DNA. Here the sample has about 23,000 clones; roughly nine tenths occur a single time. The top ten constitute roughly 0.25% of the sample.

Points on this clone: Its antigen specificity is not known. Per-base quality was not reported, and no clone a single base away is much larger than it.

The CDR3 starts with the cysteine, ends with the phenylalanine, and has 16 residues. Solely the CDR3 DNA is kept, with 48 bases framed from the first base. V ends up 0 bases short and J 5 bases short, with an unmatched junction base count of 4. In the germline V gene (reference sequence), CDR1 corresponds to SGHNT and CDR2 to YYREEE. Overall results and qualifications from the work: The study was limited to a single clinical trial cohort, and causes of repertoire differences, possibly disease activity or prior therapy, remained undefined. Baseline TCR diversity was reported as lower in newly diagnosed patients than in healthy donors, and lower still in relapsed/refractory patients.

This receptor was taken from a human donor with classical Hodgkin lymphoma. The sequencing sample was made of CD4+ T cells from blood. The receptor chain draws on TRBV5-4 and TRBJ2-5, and 13 junctional nucleotides match TRBD2. The nucleotide sequence reads as follows: TGTGCCAGCAGCTTGGGGACTAGCGGGAGTAGGGAGACCCAGTACTTC. Its protein product is CASSLGTSGSRETQYF. Supplemented by the reference TRBV5-4 and TRBJ2-5 proteins around the CDR3, the complete variable domain is ETGVTQSPTHLIKTRGQQVTLRCSSQSGHNTVSWYQQALGQGPQFIFQYYREEENGRGNFPPRFSGLQFPNYSSELNVNALELDDSALYLCASSLGTSGSRETQYFGPGTRLLVL.